These 29 T cell receptor delta chains came from one sample sequenced in a study of gamma-delta T cells after stem cell transplantation. TCRdb re-analyzed the RT-PCR reads via CATT. The sample records over 2,000 delta-chain clones, roughly 15% being singletons. Sequenced: gamma-delta T cells. The receptor set was obtained from a human donor. It is not recorded whose cells these are; they may come from a transplant donor. This table probably holds off-target reads from a library built for another chain.

The chain combines TRDV2 with TRDJ1, with 12 bases aligning to TRDD3. The germline gives CDR1 GEAIGNYY, CDR2 EKD. The V gene end was trimmed by 0 bases and the J gene end by 0 bases; junction bases not matched to a gene: 22. This CDR3 has 23 residues. The CDR3: CACDTLPHHNTGGYSTYTDKLIF. CDR3 in DNA: TGTGCCTGTGACACCCTTCCACATCACAATACTGGGGGATACTCCACGTACACCGATAAACTCATCTTT.

This clone was seen a handful of times. This chain links TRDV2 with TRDJ1; D gene uncertain. The CDR3 is made up of 19 amino acids. Germline CDR1 is GEAIGNYY and CDR2 is EKD. Trimming removed 3 bases at V and 3 bases at J, with 28 bases between. CDR3 in amino acids: CACDAVIPAEVRVADKLIF. CDR3 coding DNA: TGTGCCTGTGACGCCGTGATTCCCGCGGAAGTACGAGTCGCCGATAAACTCATCTTT.

This clone was picked up a small number of times. The chain uses TRDV2 and TRDJ1, with 12 bases aligning to TRDD3. The CDR3 loop spans 17 amino acids. CDR1 and CDR2 from the germline V gene are GEAIGNYY and EKD. V lost 4 bases to trimming and J lost 4 bases; unmatched junction nucleotides: 12. CDR3 region: CACDSVLGDTRFDKLIF. The CDR3 DNA is TGTGCCTGTGATTCCGTACTGGGGGATACAAGATTCGATAAACTCATCTTT.

Regarding this clone: Other DNA sequences in the sample encode the same CDR3. This chain links TRDV2 with TRDJ1; no clear D. The germline V and J ends were trimmed by 3 bases and 0 bases, with 10 bases remaining between them. Germline CDR1 GEAIGNYY, CDR2 EKD. This CDR3 is 14 amino acids long. In nucleotides, the CDR3 is TGTGCCTGTGACGCCATACTCGACACCGATAAACTCATCTTT. Translation gives CACDAILDTDKLIF.

The chain recombines TRDV2 with TRDJ1; no definite D call. Germline V gene sequence: CDR1 GEAIGNYY, CDR2 EKD. Trimming cost V 3 bases and J 1 base, with 11 bases left between them. The CDR3 runs 14 residues. The CDR3 DNA is TGTGCCTGTGACCCTGTACTGAGCACCGATAAACTCATCTTT. Translation gives CACDPVLSTDKLIF.

V is TRDV2 and J is TRDJ1; 10 nucleotides align to TRDD3. CDR1 is GEAIGNYY and CDR2 is EKD in the germline V gene. CDR3 length: 17 amino acids. The junction had 11 bases not matched to a gene; V was cut back by 3 bases and J by 2 bases. DNA of the CDR3: TGTGCCTGTGACGGCGTTGGGGGACTGGGGGATACCGATAAACTCATCTTT. Translating gives CACDGVGGLGDTDKLIF.

This clone was seen only a few times. The chain links TRDV2 to TRDJ1; TRDD3 matches at 13 bases. This CDR3 has 19 residues. V lost 0 bases, J lost 7 bases, and 16 bases stayed unmatched. Germline CDR1 is GEAIGNYY and CDR2 is EKD. CDR3 in amino acids: CACDTVGGTGGYAVAKLIF. CDR3 nucleotides: TGTGCCTGTGACACCGTCGGGGGTACTGGGGGATACGCGGTGGCTAAACTCATCTTT.

This clone has only a few counts. The chain is built from TRDV2 and TRDJ1; a possible D gene is TRDD3 (6 bases). The CDR3 extends over 18 amino acids. Trimming took 3 bases from V and 0 from J, leaving 22 bases between them. CDR1 is GEAIGNYY, CDR2 EKD, per germline. CDR3 sequence (DNA): TGTGCCTGTGACCCCCTGAGGTCTGGGGATCCGTACACCGATAAACTCATCTTT. Protein product: CACDPLRSGDPYTDKLIF.

The chain carries TRDV2 and TRDJ1; 7 nucleotides line up with TRDD3. After removal of 0 bases from V and 0 bases from J, the junction contained 12 bases not matched to a gene. From germline, CDR1 is GEAIGNYY and CDR2 EKD. This CDR3 has 18 residues. CDR3 loop: CACDTVGGGLRDTDKLIF. DNA for the CDR3: TGTGCCTGTGACACCGTAGGTGGGGGACTTCGGGACACCGATAAACTCATCTTT.

This sequence joins TRDV2 and TRDJ3, with 9 bases identical to TRDD3. In germline, CDR1 is GEAIGNYY, CDR2 EKD. The CDR3 runs 20 residues. The ends lost 0 bases at V and 1 base at J; junction bases unmatched: 9. In DNA, the CDR3 is TGTGCCTGTGACACCGCGGTAGGTACTGGGGGATCCTGGGACACCCGACAGATGTTTTTC. Its translation is CACDTAVGTGGSWDTRQMFF.

The V call is TRDV2, the J call TRDJ1; 7 bases are shared with TRDD2. The junction had 15 bases not matched to a gene; V was cut back by 3 bases and J by 0 bases. The length of the CDR3 is 18 residues. Germline V gene data show CDR1 as GEAIGNYY and CDR2 as EKD. The DNA for the CDR3 is TGTGCCTGTGACCTCGTTCCTACGACTACAGAGGACACCGATAAACTCATCTTT. Protein: CACDLVPTTTEDTDKLIF.

This clone turned up a few times. This chain joins TRDV2 and TRDJ1; TRDD3 matches 12 bases. The ends lost 0 bases at V and 0 bases at J; junction bases unmatched: 13. CDR1 GEAIGNYY and CDR2 EKD come from the germline V gene. CDR3 length equals 20 residues. CDR3 amino acids: CACDTVRLGDTRTHTDKLIF. CDR3 DNA sequence: TGTGCCTGTGACACCGTCCGGCTGGGGGATACGCGAACACACACCGATAAACTCATCTTT.

The V gene is TRDV2, the J gene TRDJ1; perhaps D is TRDD2 or TRDD3 (5 bases each). The germline V gene has CDR1 GEAIGNYY and CDR2 EKD. V was trimmed by 0 bases and J by 4 bases, leaving 17 bases between them. The CDR3 length is 16 residues. The CDR3 nucleotides are TGTGCCTGTGACACCGTTGGGGCCCTACGGAGCGATAAACTCATCTTT. Translating it yields CACDTVGALRSDKLIF.

The chain combines TRDV2 with TRDJ1, with TRDD3 matching 13 bases. This CDR3 has 18 residues. Germline values: CDR1 GEAIGNYY, CDR2 EKD. V lost 0 bases, J lost 3 bases, and 9 bases stayed unmatched. The CDR3 region is CACDTVSTGGYAPDKLIF. The CDR3 DNA reads as TGTGCCTGTGACACCGTATCGACTGGGGGATACGCCCCCGATAAACTCATCTTT.

This clone was counted between two and nine times. The chain has TRDV2 and TRDJ1; a possible D gene is TRDD3 (6 bases). The CDR3 is 14 amino acids. Looked up from germline, CDR1 is GEAIGNYY and CDR2 is EKD. V was cut by 3 bases and J by 2 bases, with 12 bases left in between. The CDR3 DNA sequence: TGTGCCTGTGACCCGATACGCGGTACCGATAAACTCATCTTT. Translation: CACDPIRGTDKLIF.

This chain links TRDV2 with TRDJ1; 10 bases agree with TRDD3. V dropped 1 base and J dropped 2; count of bases not matched to a gene: 15. The CDR3 length is 19 residues. The germline V gene has CDR1 GEAIGNYY and CDR2 EKD. This CDR3 is CACDTIPVLGDLVTDKLIF. The CDR3 region has the DNA TGTGCCTGTGACACGATACCAGTACTGGGGGATCTTGTGACCGATAAACTCATCTTT.

The chain couples TRDV2 to TRDJ1; 11 nucleotides line up with TRDD3. The CDR3 sequence is 18 residues long. Trimming at V came to 0 bases and at J to 0 bases, leaving 8 bases not matched to a gene. CDR1 and CDR2 (germline): GEAIGNYY, EKD. In DNA, the CDR3 is TGTGCCTGTGACACCGTTGCTGGGGGATACAGGTACACCGATAAACTCATCTTT. Protein sequence: CACDTVAGGYRYTDKLIF.

The V and J genes are TRDV2 and TRDJ1; D may be TRDD2 (5 bases). This CDR3 has 18 residues. The V end was cut by 1 base, the J end by 0 bases, with 20 bases between. CDR1 and CDR2 (germline): GEAIGNYY, EKD. CDR3 protein: CACDTAFGVTKYTDKLIF. The CDR3, as DNA: TGTGCCTGTGACACGGCCTTCGGGGTTACTAAGTACACCGATAAACTCATCTTT.

This clone turned up a few times. V is TRDV2 and J is TRDJ3; D ambiguous. With 3 bases removed from V and 0 bases from J, the gap between germline ends came to 17 bases. The V gene's germline CDR1 is GEAIGNYY and CDR2 EKD. This CDR3 comprises 19 residues. CDR3 protein: CACDLIRTGSSWDTRQMFF. The CDR3 nucleotides are TGTGCCTGTGACCTTATCCGTACGGGCAGCTCCTGGGACACCCGACAGATGTTTTTC.

This clone was counted between two and nine times. Other DNA sequences within the sample encode an identical CDR3. The V gene is TRDV2, the J gene TRDJ1, with D perhaps TRDD3 (6 bases). This CDR3 is 14 amino acids long. CDR1 is GEAIGNYY and CDR2 is EKD in the germline V gene. With 0 bases removed from V and 2 bases from J, the gap between germline ends came to 9 bases. The CDR3, as DNA: TGTGCCTGTGACACCGTTGGGGGGACCGATAAACTCATCTTT. This codes for CACDTVGGTDKLIF.

This clone showed up just a few times. J is TRDJ1 and V is TRDV2; TRDD3 agrees at 12 bases. The CDR3 length is 23 residues. Germline assignment: CDR1 GEAIGNYY and CDR2 EKD. The J segment lost 2 bases and the V segment lost 1 base, leaving 25 bases of the junction unmatched. This chain's CDR3 is CACDTLHGRPVLGDTTRTDKLIF. DNA for the CDR3: TGTGCCTGTGACACGTTACACGGGCGACCCGTACTGGGGGATACCACCAGAACCGATAAACTCATCTTT.

The genes are TRDV2 and TRDJ1, with 8 bases fitting TRDD3. Trimming removed 1 base from V and 0 bases from J; junction bases left unmatched: 12. The germline V gene encodes CDR1 GEAIGNYY and CDR2 EKD. The CDR3 runs to 18 residues. The DNA for the CDR3 is TGTGCCTGTGACACGAGCTGGGGGAACAAGGAGTACACCGATAAACTCATCTTT. Residues: CACDTSWGNKEYTDKLIF.

In nucleotides, the CDR3 is TGTGCCTGTGACAAGGCTCCGGGGGATACGCCTAGCTCCTGGGACACCCGACAGATGTTTTTC. Translating gives CACDKAPGDTPSSWDTRQMFF. The V gene is TRDV2, the J gene TRDJ3; 10 bases line up with TRDD3. The CDR3 has 21 residues. With 2 bases clipped from V and 0 bases from J, the junction kept 12 bases outside the gene matches. Germline lookup yields CDR1 GEAIGNYY and CDR2 EKD.

This clone was seen more than once but under ten times. The chain is built from TRDV2 and TRDJ1; TRDD3 is a possible D gene (6 bases). This CDR3 contains 18 residues. V lost 0 bases and J 1 base, leaving 20 bases between the germline ends. Germline assignment: CDR1 GEAIGNYY and CDR2 EKD. The CDR3 loop is CACDTIALGRRGTDKLIF. The CDR3, as DNA: TGTGCCTGTGACACCATCGCTCTGGGGCGGAGGGGCACCGATAAACTCATCTTT.

The rearrangement links TRDV2 to TRDJ1; no reliable D call. The CDR3 spans 13 residues. V shed 3 bases and J shed 1 base, with 8 bases lying between them. Germline assignment: CDR1 GEAIGNYY and CDR2 EKD. CDR3 in DNA: TGTGCCTGTGACTTGTACGGCACCGATAAACTCATCTTT. Its protein is CACDLYGTDKLIF.

This clone was seen a few times. V gene TRDV2 combines with J gene TRDJ1; 8 bases agree with TRDD3. CDR1 is GEAIGNYY and CDR2 is EKD in the germline V gene. CDR3 length: 16 amino acids. Trimming cost V 2 bases and J 0 bases; bases outside gene matches: 7. For the CDR3, the DNA is TGTGCCTGTGACAGACTGGGGGGCGAGGACACCGATAAACTCATCTTT. It specifies CACDRLGGEDTDKLIF.

This clone was seen a handful of times. V is TRDV2 and J is TRDJ1, with 9 positions matching TRDD3. The CDR3 contains 17 residues. From germline, CDR1 is GEAIGNYY and CDR2 EKD. The trim removed 5 bases at V and 2 bases at J, leaving 14 bases unmatched. The CDR3 region has the DNA TGTGCCTGTGTCGTACTGGGGGACCCCACGCGGACCGATAAACTCATCTTT. This encodes CACVVLGDPTRTDKLIF.

This clone was seen a handful of times. The chain recombines TRDV2 with TRDJ1; TRDD3 aligns across 13 bases. Unmatched junction bases numbered 5, after V lost 5 bases and J lost 0 bases. The CDR3 length is 16 residues. Germline V gives CDR1 GEAIGNYY, CDR2 EKD. The CDR3 DNA sequence: TGTGCCTGTGCGGCACTGGGGGATACGTACACCGATAAACTCATCTTT. Amino acid sequence: CACAALGDTYTDKLIF.

This sequence joins TRDV2 and TRDJ3; 12 nucleotides agree with TRDD3. The CDR3 runs 21 residues. Germline trimming cut 1 base from V and 0 bases from J; bases unmatched to any gene: 9. Germline CDR1 and CDR2: GEAIGNYY and EKD. CDR3 sequence: CACDTAGGYVGSSWDTRQMFF. CDR3 DNA sequence: TGTGCCTGTGACACAGCTGGGGGATACGTGGGGAGCTCCTGGGACACCCGACAGATGTTTTTC.